The clone carrying this TCR beta chain was seen only a few times. Its antigen is not identified. V lost 5 bases and J lost 4; bases outside the gene matches: 4. CDR3 size: 14 residues. Germline V gene lookup returns CDR1 MDHEN and CDR2 SYDVKM. The data were obtained in a study of beta chain features in type 1 diabetes. What was sequenced were expressed TCRB transcripts, since all of the isolated RNA had been reverse transcribed. There were 3 million to 4 million reads on average in the naive, central memory and regulatory T cell samples. Assay: immunoSEQ multiplex PCR; the TCRdb copy retains only in-frame clones and omits some. The table shows about 900,000 clones, with roughly 15% occurring only once. Study-wide results and caveats: Type 1 diabetes patients had TCRB CDR3s that were shorter (moderately but significantly so) in all four CD4+ subsets.

The sequenced sample consisted of naive CD4+ T cells from blood. The chain couples TRBV28 to TRBJ2-7; 11 bases are shared with TRBD2. The TCR comes from a young woman in good health. The CDR3 region is CASSTSGSLYEQYF. CDR3 bases: TGTGCCAGCAGTACTAGCGGGAGTTTATACGAGCAGTACTTC.